The 17 T cell receptor beta chains reported below all come from one sample, sequenced in a study of blood T cell repertoires in COVID-19. Some clones are missing from TCRdb's copy, which holds only in-frame ones; the method was immunoSEQ multiplex PCR. The data contain more than 90,000 clones, over 75% of them singletons. Sequenced: peripheral blood. The receptors stem from a man aged 50-60 years with acute or convalescent COVID-19.

This chain links TRBV3-1 (or the pseudogene TRBV3-2) with TRBJ2-7, with D unclear. V lost 1 base and J lost 6, with 13 bases in between. Germline V gene lookup returns CDR1 LGHDT and CDR2 YNNKEL (reference sequence). The CDR3 runs 14 residues. CDR3 nucleotide sequence: TGTGCCAGCAGCCAAGGCTACTCCTTCCGCGAGCAGTACTTC. Protein product: CASSQGYSFREQYF.

CDR3 sequence: CASSLSGGTEAFF. Written as DNA, the CDR3 is TGTGCCAGCAGCCTGTCGGGGGGCACTGAAGCTTTCTTT. This chain uses TRBV7-3 with TRBJ1-1; tentative D call: TRBD1 (5 bases). In germline, CDR1 is SGHTA, CDR2 FQGTGA. CDR3 length: 13 residues. Trimming pared 5 bases from V and 4 bases from J, leaving 11 bases between.

CDR3 region: CASSEASGGATEAFF. The CDR3 DNA sequence: TGTGCCAGCAGTGAAGCCTCAGGGGGCGCGACTGAAGCTTTCTTT. V and J are TRBV6-1 and TRBJ1-1; 8 nucleotides line up with TRBD1. The CDR3 consists of 15 residues. The germline CDR1 and CDR2 sequences are MNHNS and SASEGT. The J segment lost 5 bases and the V segment lost 0 bases, leaving 5 bases of the junction unmatched.

This chain links TRBV19 with TRBJ2-6, with no clear D. V was cut by 1 base and J by 1 base, with 5 bases left in between. CDR1 and CDR2 from the germline V gene are LNHDA and SQIVND (reference sequence). This CDR3 has 15 residues. The CDR3 region is CASSIVESGANVLTF. The CDR3, as DNA: TGTGCCAGTAGTATAGTGGAGTCTGGGGCCAACGTCCTGACTTTC.

The genes are TRBV7-9 and TRBJ1-4; D gene ambiguous. This CDR3 is built from 15 residues. V shed 5 bases and J shed 6 bases, with 16 bases lying between them. The V gene's germline CDR1 is SEHNR and CDR2 FQNEAQ (reference sequence). The CDR3 region is CASSAPPGWDEKLFF. DNA for the CDR3: TGTGCCAGCAGCGCCCCGCCAGGTTGGGATGAAAAACTGTTTTTT.

The V and J genes are TRBV7-6 and TRBJ1-4, with 7 bases that match TRBD1. The CDR3 spans 15 residues. CDR1 SGHVS and CDR2 FNYEAQ come from the germline V gene. The J segment lost 8 bases and the V segment lost 1 base, leaving 7 bases of the junction unmatched. The CDR3 is CASSLDGGGDEKLFF. In DNA form, the CDR3 reads TGTGCCAGCAGCTTAGATGGAGGGGGCGACGAAAAACTGTTTTTT.

The J gene is TRBJ2-1, the V gene TRBV19, with TRBD1 matching over 8 bases. Germline values: CDR1 LNHDA, CDR2 SQIVND (reference sequence). The CDR3 sequence is 15 residues long. Trimming at V came to 7 bases and at J to 8 bases, leaving 13 bases not matched to a gene. DNA for the CDR3: TGTGCCAGTACCTTCACGGCAGGGGGCGACGATGAGCAGTTCTTC. Protein sequence: CASTFTAGGDDEQFF.

V and J are TRBV14 and TRBJ1-3; D perhaps matches TRBD1 (6 bases). Germline values: CDR1 SGHDN, CDR2 FVKESK. Trimming cost V 1 base and J 4 bases, with 8 bases left between them. This CDR3 has 14 amino acids. The chain's CDR3 is CASSQAGAGNTIYF. CDR3 coding DNA: TGTGCCAGCAGCCAAGCAGGGGCCGGAAACACCATATATTTT.

This rearrangement joins TRBV5-1 to TRBJ1-2; 8 bases are shared with TRBD1. V dropped 2 bases and J dropped 4; count of bases not matched to a gene: 16. Germline V gene lookup returns CDR1 SGHRS and CDR2 YFSETQ. The CDR3 is 18 amino acids. The CDR3, as DNA: TGCGCCAGCAGCTTCTCGACCCCCAGAGGACAGGGTCTCTATGGCTACACCTTC. This encodes CASSFSTPRGQGLYGYTF.

This clone was picked up a small number of times. The rearrangement links TRBV6-4 to TRBJ2-1; TRBD1 aligns across 12 bases. Germline CDR1 MRHNA, CDR2 SNTAGT. With 2 bases clipped from V and 8 bases from J, the junction kept 7 bases outside the gene matches. The length of the CDR3 is 16 residues. The CDR3 DNA is TGTGCCAGCAGTGACGCACCGGGACAGGGGGCTGATGAGCAGTTCTTC. Its translation is CASSDAPGQGADEQFF.

The chain couples TRBV4-1 to TRBJ2-1; TRBD2 might be the D (6 bases). The CDR3 consists of 15 residues. The germline V gene encodes CDR1 MGHRA and CDR2 YSYEKL. Trimming cost V 0 bases and J 5 bases, with 11 bases left between them. The CDR3: CASSQDPSVDNEQFF. CDR3 DNA sequence: TGCGCCAGCAGCCAAGATCCTAGCGTCGACAATGAGCAGTTCTTC.

The genes are TRBV6-1 and TRBJ1-3; D is unclear. CDR3 size: 16 residues. The germline V gene encodes CDR1 MNHNS and CDR2 SASEGT. Deletions cut 4 bases from V and 0 bases from J, with 13 bases between. The CDR3 DNA reads TGTGCCAGCAGTGGCATGCGACGGGACTCTGGAAACACCATATATTTT. This codes for CASSGMRRDSGNTIYF.

CDR3 DNA sequence: TGTGCCAGCAGCCGCGGACAGGGGGCGTCGGGCACTGAAGCTTTCTTT. Translated: CASSRGQGASGTEAFF. This rearrangement joins TRBV5-4 to TRBJ1-1; 11 positions agree with TRBD1. The length of the CDR3 is 16 residues. Germline lookup yields CDR1 SGHNT and CDR2 YYREEE (reference sequence). V shed 4 bases, J shed 4 bases, and the junction held 9 bases outside the gene matches.

The chain uses TRBV11-2 and TRBJ2-1; 8 bases align to TRBD2. Germline lookup yields CDR1 SGHAT and CDR2 FQNNGV. This CDR3 comprises 15 residues. Germline trimming cut 3 bases from V and 6 bases from J; bases unmatched to any gene: 7. In DNA, the CDR3 is TGTGCCAGCAGCTTCAGCGGGGGAGAACCCAATGAGCAGTTCTTC. This translates into CASSFSGGEPNEQFF.

This chain's CDR3 is CASSPIRRRGNYEQYF. In DNA form, the CDR3 reads TGTGCCAGCAGCCCCATAAGAAGGAGGGGAAACTACGAGCAGTACTTC. The J gene is TRBJ2-7, the V gene TRBV11-2, with a weak D call TRBD2 (6 bases). Trimming removed 5 bases at V and 3 bases at J, with 20 bases between. The CDR3 has 16 amino acids. Germline V lookup: CDR1 SGHAT, CDR2 FQNNGV.

This chain connects TRBV6-5 to TRBJ2-1, with TRBD1 identical over 7 bases. The V gene end was trimmed by 7 bases and the J gene end by 6 bases; junction bases not matched to a gene: 9. The length of the CDR3 is 14 residues. The V gene's germline CDR1 is MNHEY and CDR2 SVGAGI. The CDR3 nucleotides are TGTGCCAGCAAGGAGACAGGGTTTGGCAATGAGCAGTTCTTC. As protein: CASKETGFGNEQFF.

The chain employs TRBV3-1 (or the pseudogene TRBV3-2) and TRBJ2-7, with 9 bases lining up with TRBD1. From germline, CDR1 is LGHDT and CDR2 YNNKEL (reference sequence). The junction had 7 bases not matched to a gene; V was cut back by 5 bases and J by 5 bases. The CDR3 spans 14 residues. CDR3 region: CASSYSGQGDEQYF. CDR3 DNA sequence: TGTGCCAGCAGCTACTCGGGACAGGGCGACGAGCAGTACTTC.